This T cell receptor (beta chain) was recorded in a study of T cells in Graves' hyperthyroidism and ophthalmopathy. Regarding the study as a whole: Most thyroid-expanded clonotypes above 0.001 were also found in blood.

TCR beta CDR3 regions were amplified from RNA. First-round RT-PCR targeting the TCR CDR3 was performed with the HTBI primer set. Each CDR3 protein gets one entry after TCRdb re-called the multiplex PCR reads with MiXCR. The sample has roughly 740,000 distinct CDR3 sequences; roughly 15% are singletons. CDR1 and CDR2 (germline): DFQATT, SNEGSKA (reference sequence). V was shortened by 0 bases and J by 4 bases, with 14 bases between the two germline ends. This CDR3 comprises 15 residues. Regarding this clonotype: Its cognate antigen is unknown.

Researchers defined stable Graves' hyperthyroidism as no ophthalmopathy progression within 18 months. Among the patients, aged 18 to 65, hyperthyroidism was newly diagnosed and had lasted under 2 months. The chain employs TRBV20-1 and TRBJ2-3; possible D gene TRBD1, 6 bases. Input material: blood. This clonotype originated in a man between 18 and 35 years old with Graves' hyperthyroidism. The CDR3 DNA sequence: TGCAGTGCTAGAGACCCCCGCAGGGGTCCAGATACGCAGTATTTT. It specifies CSARDPRRGPDTQYF.